One sample yielded the 24 T cell receptor beta chains listed below, sequenced in a study of cytomegalovirus exposure and HLA in healthy donors. Vbeta (60) and Jbeta (13) primers were used in the PCR. Method: immunoSEQ multiplex PCR; TCRdb's copy keeps in-frame clones and lacks some. The repertoire includes 120,000 to 150,000 clones, around 65% of them detected once, and under 3% sits in the top ten. The sequenced sample consisted of PBMCs. Source of these receptors: a woman aged 25 to 45 in good health and CMV-seropositive.

This chain joins TRBV6-1 and TRBJ2-7, with D maybe TRBD1 (5 bases). V was clipped by 7 bases and J by 4 bases, with 26 bases between them. This CDR3 comprises 17 residues. Per the germline V gene, CDR1 is MNHNS and CDR2 is SASEGT. The CDR3 coding sequence is TGTGCCAGCACTGATTTCCCGCCGATCGACAGAAGATACGAGCAGTACTTC. Amino acid sequence: CASTDFPPIDRRYEQYF.

The J gene is TRBJ2-3, the V gene TRBV10-1; 9 nucleotides line up with TRBD1. Germline-derived CDR1 and CDR2 are WNHNN and SYGVQD (reference sequence). J was trimmed by 8 bases and V by 9 bases; bases with no gene match: 9. The CDR3 spans 13 residues. The CDR3 DNA reads TGCGCCAGTGGGGACCCACAGGGGGCTACGCAGTATTTT. Residues: CASGDPQGATQYF.

The chain links TRBV4-2 to TRBJ2-6; 7 nucleotides match TRBD2. The CDR3 length is 20 residues. The V and J ends lost 0 bases and 4 bases, in that order; junction bases with no gene match: 15. Germline CDR1 LGHNA, CDR2 YNFKEQ. This chain's CDR3 is CASSQEGLAARGRGANVLTF. The CDR3 nucleotides are TGTGCCAGCAGCCAAGAGGGGCTAGCGGCCCGTGGGCGGGGGGCCAACGTCCTGACTTTC.

The chain carries TRBV5-1 and TRBJ2-3; 7 nucleotides agree with TRBD1. CDR1 is SGHRS, CDR2 YFSETQ, per germline. The CDR3 has 15 residues. V was pared by 3 bases and J by 5 bases, with 9 bases of the junction left unmatched. CDR3 amino acids: CASSSSGTAVDTQYF. Here the CDR3 DNA reads TGCGCCAGCAGCTCCTCCGGGACAGCAGTAGATACGCAGTATTTT.

The rearrangement uses TRBV5-1 and TRBJ2-2, with 9 bases lining up with TRBD2. Germline-derived CDR1 and CDR2 are SGHRS and YFSETQ. V trimming: 4 bases; J trimming: 3 bases; junction bases outside the gene matches: 13. The CDR3 has 18 amino acids. CDR3: CASSPRPHTSGYTGELFF. DNA of the CDR3: TGCGCCAGCAGCCCCCGTCCCCACACTAGCGGGTACACCGGGGAGCTGTTTTTT. Supplemented by reference TRBV5-1 and TRBJ2-2, the full variable domain reads KAGVTQTPRYLIKTRGQQVTLSCSPISGHRSVSWYQQTPGQGLQFLFEYFSETQRNKGNFPGRFSGRQFSNSRSEMNVSTLELGDSALYLCASSPRPHTSGYTGELFFGEGSRLTVL.

In this sample, this clone turned up a few times. This chain uses TRBV5-4 with TRBJ1-6; 9 bases map to TRBD1. The CDR3 is made up of 15 amino acids. V was clipped by 4 bases and J by 6 bases; unmatched bases: 5. In germline, CDR1 is SGHNT, CDR2 YYREEE (reference sequence). The CDR3: CASSTGTGFNSPLHF. CDR3 DNA: TGTGCCAGCAGCACCGGGACAGGGTTTAATTCACCCCTCCACTTT.

The J gene is TRBJ2-1, the V gene TRBV19; D is uncertain. V lost 3 bases to trimming and J lost 0 bases, with 9 bases between them. In germline, CDR1 is LNHDA, CDR2 SQIVND (reference sequence). This CDR3 has 15 amino acids. CDR3 nucleotides: TGTGCCAGTAGTATCGCGGAACGCTCCTACAATGAGCAGTTCTTC. As protein: CASSIAERSYNEQFF.

The V gene is TRBV6-1, the J gene TRBJ1-5; D might be TRBD1 (5 bases). Germline CDR1 and CDR2: MNHNS and SASEGT. The CDR3 sequence is 15 residues long. V was shortened by 5 bases and J by 6 bases, with 17 bases between the two germline ends. CDR3 amino acids: CASSRDSPVSQPQHF. In DNA, the CDR3 is TGTGCCAGCAGTAGAGACAGCCCTGTGAGTCAGCCCCAGCATTTT.

The V gene is TRBV7-2, the J gene TRBJ2-7, with a weak D call TRBD2 (5 bases). This CDR3 is built from 15 residues. V lost 6 bases, J lost 3 bases, and 18 bases lay in between. Germline CDR1 reads SGHTA; CDR2 reads FQGNSA. This CDR3 reads CASRTAGNTYYEQYF. DNA of the CDR3: TGTGCCAGCAGAACTGCCGGGAACACCTACTACGAGCAGTACTTC.

The V and J genes are TRBV6-1 and TRBJ1-1; the D gene is possibly TRBD1 (5 bases). The CDR3 loop spans 14 amino acids. The ends were cut back, 4 bases at V and 5 bases at J, with 14 bases in the middle. Germline values: CDR1 MNHNS, CDR2 SASEGT. CDR3 bases: TGTGCCAGCAGTGCAGACGGGGGGAGGACTGAAGCTTTCTTT. Its translation: CASSADGGRTEAFF.

This clone has more than one count but fewer than ten. J is TRBJ1-3 and V is TRBV10-3; tentative D call: TRBD1 (5 bases). V lost 4 bases, J lost 4 bases, and 11 bases lay in between. The germline gives CDR1 ENHRY, CDR2 SYGVKD. This CDR3 contains 14 residues. For the CDR3, the DNA is TGTGCCATCAGTGCGGGGGGGAGCGGAAACACCATATATTTT. Translating it yields CAISAGGSGNTIYF.

V gene TRBV30 combines with J gene TRBJ1-3; the D gene is possibly TRBD1 (6 bases). Germline V gene data show CDR1 as GTSNPN and CDR2 as SVGIG (reference sequence). The CDR3 spans 15 residues. Trimming left V 3 bases short and J 4 bases short, with 16 bases between. This CDR3 reads CAWRDHGTRGNTIYF. CDR3 in DNA: TGTGCCTGGAGAGACCACGGGACACGAGGAAACACCATATATTTT.

This clone was counted a few times. This chain links TRBV9 with TRBJ1-2; TRBD1 matches at 7 bases. The CDR3 totals 15 residues. V was pared by 2 bases and J by 6 bases, with 10 bases of the junction left unmatched. CDR1 is SGDLS and CDR2 is YYNGEE in the germline V gene. The CDR3 nucleotides are TGTGCCAGCAGCGTGACCCCAACAGGGGCGGATGGCTACACCTTC. It is translated as CASSVTPTGADGYTF.

The genes are TRBV20-1 and TRBJ1-2, with no clear D. The CDR3 runs to 11 residues. The V end was cut by 7 bases, the J end by 5 bases, with 11 bases between. Germline loops: CDR1 DFQATT, CDR2 SNEGSKA (reference sequence). CDR3 residues: CSGVENYGYTF. The CDR3, as DNA: TGCAGTGGTGTGGAGAATTATGGCTACACCTTC.

The rearrangement joins TRBV5-1 to TRBJ2-5; 14 bases fit TRBD2. This CDR3 is 17 amino acids long. Germline V lookup: CDR1 SGHRS, CDR2 YFSETQ. The J segment lost 4 bases and the V segment lost 4 bases, leaving 9 bases of the junction unmatched. CDR3 loop: CASSENGLAGGGETQYF. For the CDR3, the DNA is TGCGCCAGCAGCGAGAACGGACTAGCGGGAGGAGGAGAGACCCAGTACTTC.

The chain recombines TRBV4-1 with TRBJ1-2, with 9 bases aligning to TRBD1. Germline loops: CDR1 MGHRA, CDR2 YSYEKL. J gave up 4 bases and V 4 bases, and 10 bases lay outside the gene matches. The CDR3 is made up of 16 amino acids. CDR3 DNA: TGCGCCAGCAGCCTCCCGGGACAGGGAAATTCCTATGGCTACACCTTC. This gives the protein CASSLPGQGNSYGYTF.

This chain joins TRBV5-5 and TRBJ2-7; no firm D call. Per germline, CDR1 SGHKS and CDR2 YYEKEE (reference sequence). Trimming stripped 2 bases from V and 1 base from J, with 7 bases between. The CDR3 has 13 amino acids. In nucleotides, the CDR3 is TGTGCCAGCAGCTTAGACTGGTCCTACGAGCAGTACTTC. This encodes CASSLDWSYEQYF. Based on the CDR3 plus reference TRBV5-5 and TRBJ2-7, the full variable domain is DAGVTQSPTHLIKTRGQQVTLRCSPISGHKSVSWYQQVLGQGPQFIFQYYEKEERGRGNFPDRFSARQFPNYSSELNVNALLLGDSALYLCASSLDWSYEQYFGPGTRLTVT.

V usage is TRBV4-1 and J usage is TRBJ2-1, with a weak D call TRBD2 (5 bases). Per germline, CDR1 MGHRA and CDR2 YSYEKL. Trimming shortened V by 10 bases and J by 8 bases, and 21 bases separated the two germline ends. The CDR3 consists of 14 residues. The CDR3 region is CATGKVGPKDEQFF. DNA of the CDR3: TGCGCCACCGGGAAGGTTGGCCCCAAGGATGAGCAGTTCTTC.

V usage is TRBV19 and J usage is TRBJ1-3; no firm D call. CDR3 length: 12 amino acids. Germline V gene lookup returns CDR1 LNHDA and CDR2 SQIVND (reference sequence). V gave up 7 bases and J gave up 4 bases, with 8 bases separating them. The CDR3 loop reads CASTARGNTIYF. The CDR3 DNA is TGTGCCAGTACTGCCCGGGGAAACACCATATATTTT.

This rearrangement joins TRBV9 to TRBJ1-1; D call uncertain. V was clipped by 3 bases and J by 4 bases, with 13 bases between them. The germline V gene has CDR1 SGDLS and CDR2 YYNGEE. The CDR3 runs to 14 residues. The CDR3 reads CASSGNSFPTEAFF. In DNA, the CDR3 is TGTGCCAGCAGCGGCAACAGCTTTCCCACTGAAGCTTTCTTT.

The chain recombines TRBV11-2 with TRBJ1-4; 8 bases are a match to TRBD1. The trim removed 2 bases at V and 11 bases at J, leaving 7 bases unmatched. This CDR3 is built from 14 residues. In germline, CDR1 is SGHAT, CDR2 FQNNGV. CDR3 sequence: CASSLMPTGEKLFF. In DNA form, the CDR3 reads TGTGCCAGCAGCTTAATGCCGACAGGGGAGAAACTGTTTTTT.

The chain carries TRBV5-1 and TRBJ1-5; D is possibly TRBD1 (5 bases). V dropped 1 base and J dropped 7 bases, with 15 bases sitting between them. There are 15 residues in the CDR3. The germline V gene encodes CDR1 SGHRS and CDR2 YFSETQ. The CDR3 sequence is CASSLSGGGNQPQHF. As DNA, the CDR3 is TGCGCCAGCAGCTTGTCCGGCGGGGGAAACCAGCCCCAGCATTTT. Drawing the rest from reference TRBV5-1 and TRBJ1-5, the complete variable domain is KAGVTQTPRYLIKTRGQQVTLSCSPISGHRSVSWYQQTPGQGLQFLFEYFSETQRNKGNFPGRFSGRQFSNSRSEMNVSTLELGDSALYLCASSLSGGGNQPQHFGDGTRLSIL.

The chain employs TRBV2 and TRBJ1-2; possibly TRBD1 for D (5 bases). The germline V gene encodes CDR1 SNHLY and CDR2 FYNNEI. Deletions cut 0 bases from V and 8 bases from J, with 13 bases between. The CDR3 covers 14 residues. CDR3 coding DNA: TGTGCCAGCAGTGAAGCGGGGGGGTCGGGGGGCTACACCTTC. Protein product: CASSEAGGSGGYTF. The variable domain in full, with the rest retrieved from reference TRBV2 and TRBJ1-2, is EPEVTQTPSHQVTQMGQEVILRCVPISNHLYFYWYRQILGQKVEFLVSFYNNEISEKSEIFDDQFSVERPDGSNFTLKIRSTKLEDSAMYFCASSEAGGSGGYTFGSGTRLTVV.

This clone came up a few times. V is TRBV7-9 and J is TRBJ1-5; weak D call: TRBD1 (6 bases). CDR1 and CDR2 from the germline V gene are SEHNR and FQNEAQ (reference sequence). The CDR3 is 16 residues long. Trimming cost V 5 bases and J 6 bases, with 20 bases left between them. CDR3 protein: CASSLTTGTLPQPQHF. DNA of the CDR3: TGTGCCAGCAGCCTCACGACAGGCACCCTCCCTCAGCCCCAGCATTTT.